These 19 T cell receptor beta chains originate from one sample sequenced in a study of cytomegalovirus exposure and HLA in healthy donors. 60 Vbeta and 13 Jbeta primers were used in PCR. Here immunoSEQ multiplex PCR was the method, and the copy in TCRdb shows in-frame clones only, minus some. The table shows around 180,000 clones, with over 65% occurring only once. Source material: PBMCs. These receptors were taken from a woman younger than 45 in good health and CMV-seropositive.

This chain uses TRBV10-2 with TRBJ2-1; 15 nucleotides align to TRBD2. CDR3 length: 14 residues. Germline lookup yields CDR1 WSHSY and CDR2 SAAADI. V shed 7 bases, J shed 16 bases, and the junction held 11 bases outside the gene matches. CDR3 sequence (DNA): TGCGCCAGCAACCCGCCGGGACTAGCGGGAGGTTTCTTCTTC. Protein sequence: CASNPPGLAGGFFF.

The chain joins TRBV28 to TRBJ2-7; 9 bases are a match to TRBD1. Germline V lookup: CDR1 MDHEN, CDR2 SYDVKM. J was trimmed by 1 base and V by 6 bases; bases with no gene match: 13. The CDR3 length is 17 residues. This CDR3 is CASSHPLGDRESYEQYF. The CDR3 nucleotides are TGTGCCAGCAGCCACCCTCTCGGGGACAGGGAATCCTACGAGCAGTACTTC.

The chain recombines TRBV10-3 with TRBJ2-5; the D gene is possibly TRBD1 (5 bases). This CDR3 comprises 12 residues. Germline V gene lookup returns CDR1 ENHRY and CDR2 SYGVKD. V was shortened by 6 bases and J by 0 bases, with 5 bases between the two germline ends. CDR3 residues: CAIRTDQETQYF. The CDR3 DNA reads TGTGCCATCAGGACAGACCAAGAGACCCAGTACTTC.

This clone has just a few counts. The V and J genes are TRBV4-1 and TRBJ2-3; 12 nucleotides match TRBD2. This CDR3 comprises 15 residues. Germline CDR1 is MGHRA and CDR2 is YSYEKL. V gave up 4 bases and J gave up 4 bases; unmatched junction bases: 3. CDR3 residues: CASSRTSGVSDTQYF. The DNA of the CDR3 is TGCGCCAGCAGCCGGACTAGCGGGGTCTCAGATACGCAGTATTTT.

This clone was seen once. Here the CDR3 DNA reads TGTGCCAGCAGCCGGGGGGTTACCTCCTACGAGCAGTACTTC. It yields the protein CASSRGVTSYEQYF. The J gene is TRBJ2-7, the V gene TRBV2; 7 positions agree with TRBD2. Germline V gene lookup returns CDR1 SNHLY and CDR2 FYNNEI. The CDR3 loop spans 14 amino acids. V shed 6 bases, J shed 0 bases, and the junction held 5 bases outside the gene matches.

This chain connects TRBV7-2 to TRBJ2-3; TRBD2 matches 7 bases. Germline values: CDR1 SGHTA, CDR2 FQGNSA. CDR3 length: 14 residues. V lost 3 bases to trimming and J lost 4 bases; unmatched junction nucleotides: 4. CDR3 coding DNA: TGTGCCAGCAGCTTCGGGGGAGGGGCAGATACGCAGTATTTT. This gives the protein CASSFGGGADTQYF.

The chain has TRBV6-1 and TRBJ2-1; perhaps TRBD1 as D (6 bases). CDR3 length: 15 residues. Germline lookup yields CDR1 MNHNS and CDR2 SASEGT. V was pared by 2 bases and J by 9 bases, with 17 bases between. CDR3 bases: TGTGCCAGCAGTGAATATTTAGCAGGGGTCGGTGAGCAGTTCTTC. Translation: CASSEYLAGVGEQFF.

Here the CDR3 DNA reads TGTGCCACCTCACAGGGGGAGGGCAATCAGCCCCAGCATTTT. Translation: CATSQGEGNQPQHF. The gene calls are TRBV2 and TRBJ1-5; the match to TRBD1 covers 8 bases. Germline CDR1 and CDR2: SNHLY and FYNNEI. The trim removed 10 bases at V and 2 bases at J, leaving 7 bases unmatched. The CDR3 covers 14 residues.

The chain has TRBV2 and TRBJ2-5; tentatively, D is TRBD2 (5 bases). CDR3 size: 14 residues. In germline, CDR1 is SNHLY, CDR2 FYNNEI. Trimming took 4 bases from V and 2 from J, leaving 11 bases between them. The CDR3 DNA reads as TGTGCCAGCAGTGGAATTAGCGAGCAAGAGACCCAGTACTTC. Protein product: CASSGISEQETQYF. Full variable domain (rest looked up from reference TRBV2 and TRBJ2-5): EPEVTQTPSHQVTQMGQEVILRCVPISNHLYFYWYRQILGQKVEFLVSFYNNEISEKSEIFDDQFSVERPDGSNFTLKIRSTKLEDSAMYFCASSGISEQETQYFGPGTRLLVL.

This clone was counted once. J is TRBJ1-2 and V is TRBV5-6, with 8 bases fitting TRBD1. The V and J ends lost 4 bases and 4 bases, in that order; junction bases with no gene match: 6. Germline V gene data show CDR1 as SGHDT and CDR2 as YYEEEE. The CDR3 covers 14 residues. The CDR3 reads CASSRGQGGYGYTF. The CDR3 bases are TGTGCCAGCAGCCGAGGACAGGGAGGCTATGGCTACACCTTC.

This chain joins TRBV5-1 and TRBJ1-1; the D is unclear. From germline, CDR1 is SGHRS and CDR2 YFSETQ. CDR3 size: 19 residues. The V and J ends lost 0 bases and 4 bases respectively, with 25 bases between them. Written as DNA, the CDR3 is TGCGCCAGCAGCTTGGTTGGGGTGAGGGCTCTGGGATCTAGCACTGAAGCTTTCTTT. Amino acids: CASSLVGVRALGSSTEAFF.

V is TRBV5-1 and J is TRBJ1-2; D may be TRBD1 (5 bases). Between the trimmed V and J ends, which lost 2 bases and 5 bases, there was a span of 13 bases. The V gene's germline CDR1 is SGHRS and CDR2 YFSETQ. This CDR3 is 14 amino acids long. The CDR3 nucleotides are TGCGCCAGCAGCTTAGACGGGGCGGGGTATGGCTACACCTTC. Its translation is CASSLDGAGYGYTF.

The rearrangement joins TRBV6-6 to TRBJ1-1; 9 bases agree with TRBD1. Germline V gene lookup returns CDR1 MNHNY and CDR2 SVGAGI (reference sequence). Germline trimming cut 5 bases from V and 7 bases from J; bases unmatched to any gene: 5. The CDR3 has 13 amino acids. The CDR3 loop reads CASSGDRDREAFF. The CDR3, as DNA: TGTGCCAGCAGTGGGGACAGGGATCGTGAAGCTTTCTTT.

The CDR3: CAISEQAGNTIYF. CDR3 in DNA: TGTGCCATCAGTGAACAGGCTGGAAACACCATATATTTT. The chain uses TRBV10-3 and TRBJ1-3; a possible D gene is TRBD1 (5 bases). The V end was cut by 3 bases, the J end by 2 bases, with 5 bases between. CDR3 length: 13 residues. CDR1 ENHRY and CDR2 SYGVKD come from the germline V gene.

This rearrangement joins TRBV5-1 to TRBJ2-5; 12 bases are a match to TRBD2. This CDR3 spans 15 amino acids. J was trimmed by 4 bases and V by 10 bases; bases with no gene match: 11. Per germline, CDR1 SGHRS and CDR2 YFSETQ. The CDR3 bases are TGCGCCGGGACTTCTAGCGGGAGGGCCGGAGAGACCCAGTACTTC. Translating it yields CAGTSSGRAGETQYF.

The chain is built from TRBV25-1 and TRBJ1-1, with unresolved D. With 6 bases removed from V and 2 bases from J, the gap between germline ends came to 19 bases. Germline V gene data show CDR1 as MGHDK and CDR2 as SYGVNS. This CDR3 contains 16 residues. For the CDR3, the DNA is TGTGCCAGCAGCCTTTTCCGTCCGGAGGGCAACACTGAAGCTTTCTTT. The encoded protein is CASSLFRPEGNTEAFF.

J is TRBJ1-2 and V is TRBV28, with no clear D. Looked up from germline, CDR1 is MDHEN and CDR2 is SYDVKM. The CDR3 is 12 residues long. Trimming left V 4 bases short and J 4 bases short, with 7 bases between. CDR3 region: CASSSSVYGYTF. CDR3 coding DNA: TGTGCCAGCAGTTCCTCAGTCTATGGCTACACCTTC.

This clone has only a few counts. The chain employs TRBV11-3 and TRBJ2-3, with 10 bases lining up with TRBD2. The CDR3 runs 16 residues. Looked up from germline, CDR1 is SGHNT and CDR2 is YENEEA. Losses at the gene ends were 5 bases for V and 1 base for J; bases not matched to a gene: 6. The CDR3 is CASSSGAGGGTDTQYF. The DNA of the CDR3 is TGTGCCAGCAGCAGCGGAGCGGGAGGGGGCACAGATACGCAGTATTTT. Variable domain in full (rest from reference TRBV11-3 and TRBJ2-3): EAGVVQSPRYKIIEKKQPVAFWCNPISGHNTLYWYLQNLGQGPELLIRYENEEAVDDSQLPKDRFSAERLKGVDSTLKIQPAELGDSAVYLCASSSGAGGGTDTQYFGPGTRLTVL.

CDR3 coding DNA: TGTGCCAGCAGCTTAGAGGGGGCTAGCGGGGGTTCGTTCTTC. This gives the protein CASSLEGASGGSFF. The chain is built from TRBV11-3 and TRBJ2-1; 10 nucleotides match TRBD2. This CDR3 contains 14 residues. V trimming: 0 bases; J trimming: 15 bases; junction bases outside the gene matches: 8. CDR1 and CDR2 (germline): SGHNT, YENEEA.